The 32 T cell receptor beta chains below all came from one sample that was sequenced in a study of T-cell reconstitution after alpha-beta-depleted transplantation in children. It was with unique molecular identifiers that the TCRbeta library was prepared. TCRdb analysed the PCR reads with MiXCR anew, one entry per CDR3 protein. The data hold approximately 510,000 distinct CDR3 sequences, with around 17% observed a single time. This material consisted of PBMCs from the stem cell graft donor, taken from the stem cell graft. All receptors come from a human donor who donated a stem cell graft to a child with acute lymphoblastic leukemia.

This clonotype was seen only a few times. The genes are TRBV5-1 and TRBJ2-1; the D is unclear. The CDR3 spans 16 residues. Germline V gene data show CDR1 as SGHRS and CDR2 as YFSETQ. Trimming cost V 3 bases and J 2 bases, with 15 bases left between them. CDR3 in amino acids: CASSSSAGSPYNEQFF. The CDR3 DNA reads as TGCGCCAGCAGCTCTTCCGCCGGATCCCCCTACAATGAGCAGTTCTTC.

V usage is TRBV11-1 and J usage is TRBJ2-7, with 16 bases identical to TRBD2. The V segment lost 5 bases and the J segment 3 bases; nucleotides outside the gene matches: 13. There are 19 residues in the CDR3. CDR1 is SGHAT, CDR2 FQDESV, per germline (reference sequence). CDR3 bases: TGTGCCAGCAGCCCTAATAACGGGACTAGCGGGAGGGAGTTCTACGAGCAGTACTTC. This sequence encodes CASSPNNGTSGREFYEQYF.

A few counts support this clonotype. J is TRBJ2-1 and V is TRBV27; D is possibly TRBD2 (7 bases). This CDR3 comprises 14 residues. Deletions cut 2 bases from V and 9 bases from J, with 14 bases between. Germline-derived CDR1 and CDR2 are MNHEY and SMNVEV (reference sequence). The CDR3 is CASSLRRGGGEQFF. CDR3 coding DNA: TGTGCCAGCAGTTTAAGAAGGGGGGGTGGTGAGCAGTTCTTC.

The CDR3 DNA follows: TGCAGCGCCCCAAGTTTTCTTGCAACTAATGAAAAACTGTTTTTT. Residues: CSAPSFLATNEKLFF. The rearrangement uses TRBV29-1 and TRBJ1-4; D unresolved. CDR1 SQVTM and CDR2 ANQGSEA come from the germline V gene. V was shortened by 7 bases and J by 0 bases, with 15 bases between the two germline ends. The CDR3 is 15 residues long.

The rearrangement links TRBV29-1 to TRBJ2-3, with 8 bases that match TRBD1. V lost 3 bases, J lost 0 bases, and 8 bases stayed unmatched. The CDR3 extends over 16 amino acids. Germline-derived CDR1 and CDR2 are SQVTM and ANQGSEA. CDR3 amino acids: CSVDLSRDRSTDTQYF. The CDR3 coding sequence is TGCAGCGTTGATCTGTCCCGGGACAGGAGCACAGATACGCAGTATTTT.

This clonotype was observed many times. The rearrangement uses TRBV12-3 or TRBV12-4 and TRBJ2-1; D is undetermined. Between the trimmed V and J ends, which lost 5 bases and 3 bases, there was a span of 8 bases. CDR3 length: 13 amino acids. CDR3 protein: CASSPRNYNEQFF. CDR3 DNA: TGTGCCAGCAGTCCCCGAAACTACAATGAGCAGTTCTTC.

The chain uses TRBV12-3 or TRBV12-4 and TRBJ1-5, with D possibly TRBD1 on 5 matching bases. The CDR3 spans 14 residues. V was shortened by 5 bases and J by 5 bases, with 13 bases between the two germline ends. Here the CDR3 reads CASSPGTDYQPQHF. The DNA of the CDR3 is TGTGCCAGCAGTCCCGGGACCGACTATCAGCCCCAGCATTTT.

V gene TRBV5-1 combines with J gene TRBJ2-7; 13 bases align to TRBD2. There are 16 residues in the CDR3. The V segment lost 4 bases and the J segment 6 bases; nucleotides outside the gene matches: 10. The germline V gene has CDR1 SGHRS and CDR2 YFSETQ. CDR3 nucleotide sequence: TGCGCCAGCAGCCCCGGGACTAGCGGGAACTTCCCCGAGCAGTACTTC. Its translation: CASSPGTSGNFPEQYF.

This clonotype was observed a handful of times. The rearrangement uses TRBV5-1 and TRBJ1-1; TRBD1 aligns across 7 bases. Germline V gene lookup returns CDR1 SGHRS and CDR2 YFSETQ. CDR3 size: 16 residues. The V gene end was trimmed by 0 bases and the J gene end by 4 bases; junction bases not matched to a gene: 9. The CDR3 sequence is CASSLGPTGTVTEAFF. CDR3 sequence (DNA): TGCGCCAGCAGCTTGGGCCCGACAGGGACCGTCACTGAAGCTTTCTTT.

This chain connects TRBV20-1 to TRBJ2-3; D not resolved. The CDR3 is 13 residues long. Trimming shortened V by 2 bases and J by 6 bases, and 12 bases separated the two germline ends. Germline lookup yields CDR1 DFQATT and CDR2 SNEGSKA (reference sequence). The CDR3 protein is CSARSDFGDTQYF. The CDR3 nucleotides are TGCAGTGCTAGAAGTGATTTTGGGGATACGCAGTATTTT.

There are a few counts of this clonotype. CDR3 in amino acids: CASSSQGGGYTF. The CDR3, as DNA: TGTGCCAGCAGCTCCCAAGGAGGCGGCTACACCTTC. The V gene is TRBV7-3, the J gene TRBJ1-2, with D unresolved. From germline, CDR1 is SGHTA and CDR2 FQGTGA. Trimming pared 4 bases from V and 8 bases from J, leaving 11 bases between. The CDR3 runs 12 residues.

This clonotype was counted many times. The chain couples TRBV12-3 or TRBV12-4 to TRBJ1-2; no firm D call. This CDR3 spans 13 amino acids. V lost 1 base to trimming and J lost 8 bases, with 11 bases between them. CDR3 in amino acids: CASSLDSPLGYTF. As DNA, the CDR3 is TGTGCCAGCAGTTTAGACAGCCCCTTGGGCTACACCTTC.

The chain has TRBV6-4 and TRBJ2-2, with 8 bases identical to TRBD2. The V and J ends lost 2 bases and 1 base, in that order; junction bases with no gene match: 6. The CDR3 is 17 residues long. CDR1 is MRHNA and CDR2 is SNTAGT in the germline V gene. Here the CDR3 DNA reads TGTGCCAGCAGTGACGGGGATCTAGCGGGGAACACCGGGGAGCTGTTTTTT. Amino acids: CASSDGDLAGNTGELFF.

The V and J genes are TRBV5-1 and TRBJ2-7; 8 bases agree with TRBD2. CDR1 is SGHRS and CDR2 is YFSETQ in the germline V gene. This CDR3 region has 15 residues. Losses at the gene ends were 0 bases for V and 4 bases for J; bases not matched to a gene: 6. The CDR3: CASSLATGLGYEQYF. Here the CDR3 DNA reads TGCGCCAGCAGCTTGGCCACGGGACTAGGGTACGAGCAGTACTTC.

This clonotype was seen more than once but under ten times. The rearrangement joins TRBV7-9 to TRBJ1-5; D may be TRBD1 (5 bases). The CDR3 is 14 residues long. Trimming removed 5 bases at V and 6 bases at J, with 14 bases between. Germline V gene sequence: CDR1 SEHNR, CDR2 FQNEAQ (reference sequence). The CDR3: CASSPGAAAQPQHF. Written as DNA, the CDR3 is TGTGCCAGCAGCCCCGGGGCGGCCGCTCAGCCCCAGCATTTT. Filled out from reference TRBV7-9 and TRBJ1-5, the complete variable domain reads DTGVSQNPRHKITKRGQNVTFRCDPISEHNRLYWYRQTLGQGPEFLTYFQNEAQLEKSRLLSDRFSAERPKGSFSTLEIQRTEQGDSAMYLCASSPGAAAQPQHFGDGTRLSIL.

The V gene is TRBV4-2, the J gene TRBJ2-3; 7 nucleotides align to TRBD1. Trimming took 6 bases from V and 0 from J; bases not matched to a gene: 12. The CDR3 runs to 17 residues. Germline assignment: CDR1 LGHNA and CDR2 YNFKEQ. CDR3 protein: CASSPMTGFLSTDTQYF. In nucleotides, the CDR3 is TGTGCCAGCAGTCCAATGACAGGGTTCCTGAGCACAGATACGCAGTATTTT.

The chain combines TRBV7-9 with TRBJ2-1; D is unclear. The CDR3 sequence is 11 residues long. With 3 bases removed from V and 10 bases from J, the gap between germline ends came to 7 bases. Germline CDR1 and CDR2: SEHNR and FQNEAQ (reference sequence). The CDR3 nucleotides are TGTGCCAGCAGCTTTCGAGAGGAGCAGTTCTTC. This codes for CASSFREEQFF.

The genes are TRBV3-1 and TRBJ2-6; no clear D gene. Germline V lookup: CDR1 LGHDT, CDR2 YNNKEL (reference sequence). V lost 1 base and J 0 bases, leaving 7 bases between the germline ends. This CDR3 has 16 residues. The DNA for the CDR3 is TGTGCCAGCAGCCAAGTAAGCCTCTCTGGGGCCAACGTCCTGACTTTC. Protein: CASSQVSLSGANVLTF.

The chain employs TRBV6-1 and TRBJ2-2; 9 bases are a match to TRBD1. The CDR3 loop spans 16 amino acids. V trimming: 6 bases; J trimming: 5 bases; junction bases outside the gene matches: 10. Germline V CDR1 and CDR2: MNHNS, SASEGT. CDR3 nucleotides: TGTGCCAGCAGCCGTCCGGGACAGGGAGGTACCGGGGAGCTGTTTTTT. Its translation is CASSRPGQGGTGELFF.

This clonotype has more than one count but fewer than ten. This chain connects TRBV12-3 or TRBV12-4 to TRBJ1-2; tentatively, D is TRBD1 (5 bases). This CDR3 has 16 amino acids. Trimming took 5 bases from V and 7 from J, leaving 23 bases between them. This chain's CDR3 is CASSLGVFTRLVGYTF. CDR3 sequence (DNA): TGTGCCAGCAGTCTAGGGGTGTTCACTAGGCTAGTTGGCTACACCTTC.

This clonotype has just a few counts. The chain is built from TRBV12-3 or TRBV12-4 and TRBJ2-2, with D unclear. Between the trimmed V and J ends, which lost 5 bases and 6 bases, there was a span of 7 bases. The CDR3 runs 12 residues. In DNA form, the CDR3 reads TGTGCCAGCAGTCCGAATGCCGGGGAGCTGTTTTTT. Its translation: CASSPNAGELFF.

V gene TRBV27 combines with J gene TRBJ2-5; 9 nucleotides match TRBD1. V lost 5 bases to trimming and J lost 4 bases; unmatched junction nucleotides: 14. Germline CDR1 is MNHEY and CDR2 is SMNVEV (reference sequence). The CDR3 is made up of 17 amino acids. CDR3 nucleotide sequence: TGTGCCAGCAGTACCGGGGGAGCGACAGGGGGTAGAGAGACCCAGTACTTC. Protein product: CASSTGGATGGRETQYF.

This clonotype was picked up one time. The J gene is TRBJ2-7, the V gene TRBV20-1, with TRBD2 matching 7 bases. Germline loops: CDR1 DFQATT, CDR2 SNEGSKA (reference sequence). The CDR3 length is 13 residues. V trimming: 5 bases; J trimming: 1 base; junction bases outside the gene matches: 5. CDR3 DNA: TGCAGTGCTTTTAGCGGGTTGTCCTACGAGCAGTACTTC. It yields the protein CSAFSGLSYEQYF.

Notes on this clonotype: A read error is possible here, since a much larger clone lies one base away. The chain uses TRBV3-1 and TRBJ2-1; D is undetermined. Germline V gene data show CDR1 as LGHDT and CDR2 as YNNKEL (reference sequence). The CDR3 is 20 residues long. The CDR3, as DNA: TGTGCCACCAGCCCATTCCCTGGTGCCGGTGCCCTTAGCTCCTACAATGAGCAGTTCTTC. The encoded protein is CATSPFPGAGALSSYNEQFF.

This clonotype was seen more than once but under ten times. The chain recombines TRBV11-1 with TRBJ2-1; TRBD2 aligns across 9 bases. The CDR3 is made up of 18 amino acids. Germline V gene data show CDR1 as SGHAT and CDR2 as FQDESV (reference sequence). With 1 base clipped from V and 12 bases from J, the junction kept 19 bases outside the gene matches. The CDR3 region has the DNA TGTGCCAGCAGCTTAGGCCCCAGGACTAGCGCCTTTACTACAGGGCAGTTCTTC. Amino acids: CASSLGPRTSAFTTGQFF.

The CDR3 nucleotides are TGTGCCAGTAGGACTCGACAGGGGGCTCAGCCCCAGCATTTT. Translating gives CASRTRQGAQPQHF. The chain is built from TRBV19 and TRBJ1-5, with 10 bases aligning to TRBD1. The CDR3 length is 14 residues. J lost 6 bases, V lost 6 bases, and 5 bases had no gene match. Germline V CDR1 and CDR2: LNHDA, SQIVND (reference sequence).

On this clonotype itself: Mismatch with germline at one junction end may stem from a read error. The gene calls are TRBV5-1 and TRBJ1-2, with 11 nucleotides matching TRBD1. The V gene's germline CDR1 is SGHRS and CDR2 YFSETQ. This CDR3 contains 16 residues. The chain's CDR3 is CASSSAGQGESYSYTF. As DNA, the CDR3 is TGCGCCAGCAGCTCCGCGGGACAGGGGGAATCCTATAGCTACACCTTC.

This clonotype was seen a few times. The chain is built from TRBV5-4 and TRBJ2-5; 9 bases map to TRBD1. V was clipped by 6 bases and J by 4 bases; unmatched bases: 19. The germline V gene encodes CDR1 SGHNT and CDR2 YYREEE (reference sequence). CDR3 length equals 18 residues. CDR3 coding DNA: TGTGCCAGCACCCCTTTTATGCAAAGGGACAGGGTACGAGAGACCCAGTACTTC. Its translation: CASTPFMQRDRVRETQYF.

This clonotype was seen more than once but under ten times. The chain has TRBV7-9 and TRBJ2-7; TRBD2 might be the D (5 bases). V was shortened by 3 bases and J by 5 bases, with 11 bases between the two germline ends. The CDR3 contains 13 residues. Germline V gene lookup returns CDR1 SEHNR and CDR2 FQNEAQ (reference sequence). Here the CDR3 reads CASSFPGSHEQYF. As DNA, the CDR3 is TGTGCCAGCAGCTTTCCGGGAAGCCACGAGCAGTACTTC. The whole variable domain, remainder taken from reference TRBV7-9 and TRBJ2-7, is DTGVSQNPRHKITKRGQNVTFRCDPISEHNRLYWYRQTLGQGPEFLTYFQNEAQLEKSRLLSDRFSAERPKGSFSTLEIQRTEQGDSAMYLCASSFPGSHEQYFGPGTRLTVT.

The chain recombines TRBV5-1 with TRBJ2-1; D gene ambiguous. The CDR3 covers 13 residues. Germline CDR1 and CDR2: SGHRS and YFSETQ. V was pared by 3 bases and J by 6 bases, with 10 bases between. As DNA, the CDR3 is TGCGCCAGCAGCTCCGAGCGTGGCAATGAGCAGTTCTTC. Amino acids: CASSSERGNEQFF.

J is TRBJ1-4 and V is TRBV6-5, with D hard to call. From germline, CDR1 is MNHEY and CDR2 SVGAGI. The CDR3 has 13 residues. The V gene lost 4 bases and the J gene lost 3 bases, with 6 bases spanning the gap. The CDR3 nucleotides are TGTGCCAGCAGTTTGGGAGCTAATGAAAAACTGTTTTTT. This gives the protein CASSLGANEKLFF.

This sequence joins TRBV12-3 or TRBV12-4 and TRBJ1-5; D call uncertain. The V end was cut by 4 bases, the J end by 1 base, with 8 bases between. This CDR3 has 14 amino acids. CDR3 in amino acids: CASSSAGSNQPQHF. CDR3 DNA: TGTGCCAGCAGTTCCGCGGGAAGCAATCAGCCCCAGCATTTT.